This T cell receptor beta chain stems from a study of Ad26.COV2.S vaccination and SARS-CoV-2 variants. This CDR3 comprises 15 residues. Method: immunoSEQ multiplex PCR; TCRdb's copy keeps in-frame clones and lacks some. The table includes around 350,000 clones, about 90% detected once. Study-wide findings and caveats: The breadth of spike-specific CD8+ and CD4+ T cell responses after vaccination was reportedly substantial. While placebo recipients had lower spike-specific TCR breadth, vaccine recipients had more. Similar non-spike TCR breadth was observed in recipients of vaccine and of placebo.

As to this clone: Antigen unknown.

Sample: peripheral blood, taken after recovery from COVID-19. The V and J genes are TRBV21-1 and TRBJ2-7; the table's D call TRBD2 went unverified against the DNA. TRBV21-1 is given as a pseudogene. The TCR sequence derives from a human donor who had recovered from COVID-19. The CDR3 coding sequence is TGTGCCAGCAGCAATACTAGCGGGGGTCACTACGAGCAGTACTTC. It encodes CASSNTSGGHYEQYF.